This T cell receptor beta chain stems from a study of brain metastases from non-small cell lung cancer. CDR3 length: 13 amino acids. V shed 6 bases and J shed 3 bases, with 10 bases lying between them. Germline V CDR1 and CDR2: KGHDR, SFDVKD. Concerning this clone itself: The antigen is unknown.

Study-wide results and caveats: Expanded T-cell clones appeared in approximately 60% of brain metastases over primaries. T-cell infiltration was lower in brain metastases than primaries (P < 0.001). Paired brain metastases and primary tumors largely shared TCR repertoires.

The assay was immunoSEQ multiplex PCR, and TCRdb's table has in-frame clones only and misses some. The data contain 1,000 to 1,500 clones, over 75% of them singletons. This TCR was recovered from a donor older than 35 with non-small cell lung cancer. Sequenced sample: tissue from a brain metastasis. The V and J genes are TRBV24-1 and TRBJ1-1, with D possibly TRBD1 on 6 matching bases. CDR3 loop: CATSRGQDTEAFF. CDR3 sequence (DNA): TGTGCCACCAGTCGGGGGCAGGACACTGAAGCTTTCTTT.